The clone carrying this T cell receptor (beta chain) was detected a few times. Its antigen is as yet unknown. The sample is drawn from a study of PD-1 blockade in mismatch repair-deficient tumors. Study-wide results and caveats: Rapid post-treatment expansion, then contraction, generally preceding radiologic response, marked tumor-resident clones.

Measured with immunoSEQ multiplex PCR; TCRdb has only the in-frame clones, and not every one. The sample carries approximately 79,000 clones, approximately 80% recorded once. J lost 3 bases, V lost 0 bases, and 5 bases had no gene match. The CDR3 has 15 amino acids. Germline values: CDR1 SGHDT, CDR2 YYEEEE. Every patient had mismatch repair deficiency by PCR or immunohistochemistry. The chain couples TRBV5-6 to TRBJ1-2; 7 bases are shared with TRBD1. Sequencing was performed on peripheral blood, taken 44 weeks after starting pembrolizumab. The sequence was obtained from an adult with mismatch repair-deficient cancer. The CDR3 loop reads CASSLAGQADYGYTF. The CDR3 nucleotides are TGTGCCAGCAGCTTGGCCGGACAGGCCGACTATGGCTACACCTTC.